The T cell receptor beta chain under discussion was sequenced for a study of cytomegalovirus exposure and HLA in healthy donors. Per germline, CDR1 MNHEY and CDR2 SMNVEV (reference sequence). The CDR3 consists of 15 residues. V dropped 8 bases and J dropped 1; count of bases not matched to a gene: 1. Primers for the PCR totalled 60 Vbeta and 13 Jbeta. TCRdb keeps only in-frame clones here, not all; method: immunoSEQ multiplex PCR. The sample carries about 190,000 clones, roughly 80% recorded once. The specimen was PBMCs. The chain combines TRBV27 with TRBJ2-3, with 15 bases lining up with TRBD2. This TCR came from a man aged 45 to 65 in good health and CMV-seronegative. The CDR3 coding sequence is TGTGCCAGCGGACTAGCGGGGGGGCGCACAGATACGCAGTATTTT. Encoded protein: CASGLAGGRTDTQYF.